The 31 T cell receptor beta chains reported below all come from one sample, sequenced in a study of T-cell reconstitution after alpha-beta-depleted transplantation in children. Unique molecular identifiers were incorporated into the prepared TCRbeta library. MiXCR, run by TCRdb on the PCR reads, gives a single entry per CDR3 protein. The top ten hold 5% of the sample, which has around 800,000 distinct CDR3 sequences, roughly 15% seen once. The material sequenced was PBMCs, mostly from graft donor cells, taken 360 days after TCRalphabeta/CD19-depleted stem cell transplant. These receptors were obtained from a male patient under 18 who had a stem cell transplant for acute lymphoblastic leukemia, so the T cells may come from the graft donor.

V usage is TRBV29-1 and J usage is TRBJ2-2, with D perhaps assigned TRBD1 or TRBD2 (5 bases each). CDR1 and CDR2 (germline): SQVTM, ANQGSEA. V shed 7 bases and J shed 3 bases, with 12 bases lying between them. This CDR3 has 13 residues. In DNA form, the CDR3 reads TGCAGCGCCGCAGGGAGCTACACCGGGGAGCTGTTTTTT. It translates to CSAAGSYTGELFF.

In DNA, the CDR3 is TGTGCCAGCAGCAAAGCGGCGGGGGCCGCCTACGAGCAGTACTTC. Encoded protein: CASSKAAGAAYEQYF. The rearrangement joins TRBV21-1 to TRBJ2-7; no DNA check was done on the table's D call, TRBD1. TRBV21-1 is annotated as a pseudogene. The CDR3 loop spans 15 amino acids.

The chain is built from TRBV5-1 and TRBJ2-5, with 9 bases lining up with TRBD1. Germline CDR1 is SGHRS and CDR2 is YFSETQ. J was trimmed by 7 bases and V by 4 bases; bases with no gene match: 8. This CDR3 spans 14 amino acids. The CDR3 sequence: CASSTGTGLATQYF. The CDR3 DNA is TGCGCCAGCAGCACTGGGACAGGGTTGGCGACCCAGTACTTC.

This clonotype showed up just a few times. The CDR3 DNA reads as TGTGCCAGCAGCCCCTCGCTAAAAACAGATACGCAGTATTTT. Translated: CASSPSLKTDTQYF. V gene TRBV27 combines with J gene TRBJ2-3; D gene uncertain. This CDR3 has 14 amino acids. Germline CDR1 reads MNHEY; CDR2 reads SMNVEV (reference sequence). V shed 6 bases and J shed 3 bases, with 13 bases lying between them.

This clonotype came up a few times. This chain uses TRBV10-3 with TRBJ1-3; 7 bases fit TRBD1. V shed 2 bases and J 2 bases; nucleotides not matched to a gene: 6. This CDR3 has 16 amino acids. From germline, CDR1 is ENHRY and CDR2 SYGVKD. In DNA, the CDR3 is TGTGCCATCAGTGAGAGGGGGCTTCTTGCTGGAAACACCATATATTTT. Translated, it gives CAISERGLLAGNTIYF.

This clonotype has just a few counts. The chain recombines TRBV15 with TRBJ2-3, with 10 bases lining up with TRBD2. The germline V gene encodes CDR1 LNHNV and CDR2 YYDKDF (reference sequence). J gave up 6 bases and V 5 bases, and 14 bases lay outside the gene matches. The CDR3 totals 17 residues. In DNA form, the CDR3 reads TGTGCCACCAGCGATCGACTAGCGGGCCCCCTGCCGGATACGCAGTATTTT. Its protein product is CATSDRLAGPLPDTQYF.

The table lists this clonotype with a few counts. The chain employs TRBV11-3 and TRBJ2-3; unclear D gene. Germline CDR1 is SGHNT and CDR2 is YENEEA. The CDR3 totals 17 residues. V lost 2 bases to trimming and J lost 1 base, with 16 bases between them. CDR3 DNA sequence: TGTGCCAGCAGCTTAAATGCTCGGAGTGTGGGCACAGATACGCAGTATTTT. Protein: CASSLNARSVGTDTQYF.

The gene calls are TRBV7-7 and TRBJ2-5, with TRBD1 matching over 8 bases. The CDR3 runs to 15 residues. CDR1 and CDR2 from the germline V gene are SSHAT and FNYEAQ (reference sequence). V shed 4 bases and J 5 bases; nucleotides not matched to a gene: 9. This CDR3 reads CASSSYRGFDETQYF. The CDR3 bases are TGTGCCAGCAGCTCATACAGGGGGTTTGATGAGACCCAGTACTTC.

This clonotype came up a few times. The CDR3 protein is CSAGTGEGELFF. The CDR3 DNA reads as TGCAGTGCGGGGACAGGGGAGGGGGAGCTGTTTTTT. The chain combines TRBV20-1 with TRBJ2-2, with TRBD1 matching 10 bases. CDR1 is DFQATT and CDR2 is SNEGSKA in the germline V gene (reference sequence). Trimming removed 6 bases from V and 8 bases from J; junction bases left unmatched: 3. This CDR3 comprises 12 residues.

This chain uses TRBV2 with TRBJ2-6; TRBD1 agrees at 11 bases. Germline CDR1 is SNHLY and CDR2 is FYNNEI. V was clipped by 6 bases and J by 1 base; unmatched bases: 5. The CDR3 is 17 residues long. As DNA, the CDR3 is TGTGCCAGCAGCTTGGACAGGGGGCGTTCTGGGGCCAACGTCCTGACTTTC. Amino acid sequence: CASSLDRGRSGANVLTF.

This clonotype was counted between two and nine times. This chain uses TRBV12-3 or TRBV12-4 with TRBJ1-1; tentative D call: TRBD1 (5 bases). CDR3 size: 13 residues. V lost 5 bases and J 5 bases, leaving 12 bases between the germline ends. The CDR3 loop reads CASSAQQATEAFF. CDR3 sequence (DNA): TGTGCCAGCAGTGCCCAACAGGCTACTGAAGCTTTCTTT.

The chain combines TRBV12-3 or TRBV12-4 with TRBJ1-5, with no clear D. The germline V and J ends were trimmed by 7 bases and 6 bases, with 13 bases remaining between them. CDR3 length equals 13 residues. The CDR3 DNA follows: TGTGCCAGCACCAGGTCTTCGATTCAGCCCCAGCATTTT. Its translation is CASTRSSIQPQHF.

This clonotype was counted a few times. This chain joins TRBV29-1 and TRBJ2-7; 9 bases are shared with TRBD1. Trimming at V came to 4 bases and at J to 0 bases, leaving 1 base not matched to a gene. CDR1 is SQVTM and CDR2 is ANQGSEA in the germline V gene. The CDR3 is made up of 13 amino acids. The CDR3 bases are TGCAGCGTTGGGGACAGGGTCTCCTACGAGCAGTACTTC. Protein product: CSVGDRVSYEQYF.

The chain couples TRBV20-1 to TRBJ2-7; 7 bases agree with TRBD2. Germline V CDR1 and CDR2: DFQATT, SNEGSKA (reference sequence). This CDR3 has 16 residues. The V gene end was trimmed by 0 bases and the J gene end by 2 bases; junction bases not matched to a gene: 10. CDR3 in DNA: TGCAGTGCTAGAGATCGGTGGCTAGCGGCAACCTACGAGCAGTACTTC. Residues: CSARDRWLAATYEQYF.

This clonotype was recorded at least ten times. The chain uses TRBV19 and TRBJ1-2; no reliable D call. Trimming shortened V by 6 bases and J by 0 bases, and 11 bases separated the two germline ends. The length of the CDR3 is 14 residues. In germline, CDR1 is LNHDA, CDR2 SQIVND (reference sequence). Here the CDR3 reads CASRRDETNYGYTF. The CDR3 region has the DNA TGTGCCAGTAGGAGAGACGAGACTAACTATGGCTACACCTTC.

This clonotype occurred a few times. The CDR3, as DNA: TGCAGTGCTGGGGGTACTGCTAGCGGGAGCCTACCCCTCGATACGCAGTATTTT. Its translation is CSAGGTASGSLPLDTQYF. This sequence joins TRBV20-1 and TRBJ2-3; the match to TRBD2 covers 10 bases. The germline CDR1 and CDR2 sequences are DFQATT and SNEGSKA (reference sequence). The V segment lost 5 bases and the J segment 6 bases; nucleotides outside the gene matches: 20. The CDR3 is made up of 18 amino acids.

The chain recombines TRBV11-2 with TRBJ2-4; D remains unclear. Trimming removed 0 bases at V and 0 bases at J, with 9 bases between. Germline CDR1 is SGHAT and CDR2 is FQNNGV. There are 16 residues in the CDR3. CDR3 nucleotide sequence: TGTGCCAGCAGCTTAGATTTTCGGCTAGCCAAAAACATTCAGTACTTC. Translating it yields CASSLDFRLAKNIQYF. Filled out from reference TRBV11-2 and TRBJ2-4, the complete variable domain reads EAGVAQSPRYKIIEKRQSVAFWCNPISGHATLYWYQQILGQGPKLLIQFQNNGVVDDSQLPKDRFSAERLKGVDSTLKIQPAKLEDSAVYLCASSLDFRLAKNIQYFGAGTRLSVL.

This clonotype was observed a few times. This chain links TRBV27 with TRBJ2-7; D is possibly TRBD1 or TRBD2 (5 bases each). The V and J ends lost 7 bases and 6 bases respectively, with 16 bases between them. CDR3 size: 13 residues. The germline V gene has CDR1 MNHEY and CDR2 SMNVEV (reference sequence). CDR3 nucleotides: TGTGCCAGCACTCCATCGGGACGGGTCGAGCAGTACTTC. Translated: CASTPSGRVEQYF.

This chain uses TRBV5-1 with TRBJ2-1; 10 bases line up with TRBD2. Unmatched junction bases numbered 8, after V lost 4 bases and J lost 7 bases. Germline assignment: CDR1 SGHRS and CDR2 YFSETQ. The CDR3 consists of 15 residues. CDR3 coding DNA: TGCGCCAGCAGCCGACGAGCGGGAGGGGTGAATGAGCAGTTCTTC. This codes for CASSRRAGGVNEQFF.

V gene TRBV4-3 combines with J gene TRBJ1-1; D is undetermined. With 4 bases removed from V and 5 bases from J, the gap between germline ends came to 11 bases. The germline V gene encodes CDR1 LGHNA and CDR2 YSLEER. The CDR3 contains 13 residues. This CDR3 is CASSREISTEAFF. The DNA for the CDR3 is TGCGCCAGCAGCCGCGAGATTAGTACTGAAGCTTTCTTT.

V usage is TRBV28 and J usage is TRBJ2-5; a possible D gene is TRBD1 (5 bases). This CDR3 spans 15 amino acids. Trimming removed 11 bases from V and 1 base from J, with 20 bases in between. The germline gives CDR1 MDHEN, CDR2 SYDVKM. CDR3 protein: CASHRGGPPQETQYF. The CDR3 nucleotides read TGTGCCTCCCATAGGGGCGGTCCCCCCCAAGAGACCCAGTACTTC.

CDR3 loop: CASSNRGNSNQPQHF. Written as DNA, the CDR3 is TGTGCCAGCAGCAACAGGGGTAATAGCAATCAGCCCCAGCATTTT. The J gene is TRBJ1-5, the V gene TRBV7-7; TRBD1 matches 7 bases. The V and J ends lost 5 bases and 0 bases, in that order; junction bases with no gene match: 4. This CDR3 has 15 residues. Germline loops: CDR1 SSHAT, CDR2 FNYEAQ (reference sequence).

The genes are TRBV9 and TRBJ2-3; TRBD2 matches 7 bases. V was clipped by 7 bases and J by 0 bases; unmatched bases: 11. The CDR3 consists of 16 residues. Germline V CDR1 and CDR2: SGDLS, YYNGEE. This CDR3 is CASSPGGPSSTDTQYF. CDR3 coding DNA: TGTGCCAGCTCTCCGGGGGGACCCTCTAGCACAGATACGCAGTATTTT.

J is TRBJ1-1 and V is TRBV30; 8 bases are shared with TRBD1. The germline CDR1 and CDR2 sequences are GTSNPN and SVGIG (reference sequence). The CDR3 runs to 13 residues. V trimming: 4 bases; J trimming: 5 bases; junction bases outside the gene matches: 6. The CDR3 coding sequence is TGTGCCTGGACATATCGGACAGGGACTGAAGCTTTCTTT. This codes for CAWTYRTGTEAFF. Supplemented by reference TRBV30 and TRBJ1-1, the full variable domain reads SQTIHQWPATLVQPVGSPLSLECTVEGTSNPNLYWYRQAAGRGLQLLFYSVGIGQISSEVPQNLSASRPQDRQFILSSKKLLLSDSGFYLCAWTYRTGTEAFFGQGTRLTVV.

This clonotype was detected a few times. The CDR3 protein is CASSQVPFGDSSYNEQFF. The CDR3 DNA reads as TGCGCCAGCAGCCAAGTTCCCTTTGGGGATAGCTCCTACAATGAGCAGTTCTTC. The chain couples TRBV4-1 to TRBJ2-1; D not certain. Germline loops: CDR1 MGHRA, CDR2 YSYEKL. The CDR3 has 18 amino acids. The germline V and J ends were trimmed by 1 base and 0 bases, with 16 bases remaining between them.

V is TRBV5-1 and J is TRBJ2-1; the match to TRBD2 covers 8 bases. The germline gives CDR1 SGHRS, CDR2 YFSETQ. Trimming removed 4 bases from V and 6 bases from J; junction bases left unmatched: 21. CDR3 size: 19 residues. The CDR3 sequence: CASSPWHGPLAEDGNEQFF. The CDR3 DNA reads as TGCGCCAGCAGCCCATGGCATGGGCCACTAGCGGAGGATGGCAATGAGCAGTTCTTC.

The genes are TRBV7-7 and TRBJ2-3; no reliable D call. V was shortened by 3 bases and J by 2 bases, with 12 bases between the two germline ends. The CDR3 runs to 15 residues. Germline V gene lookup returns CDR1 SSHAT and CDR2 FNYEAQ (reference sequence). The CDR3 nucleotides are TGTGCCAGCAGCTTGTCACGAGCTTCCACAGATACGCAGTATTTT. Amino acids: CASSLSRASTDTQYF.

J is TRBJ2-3 and V is TRBV4-1; TRBD2 aligns across 9 bases. The V gene end was trimmed by 3 bases and the J gene end by 10 bases; junction bases not matched to a gene: 2. Germline CDR1 MGHRA, CDR2 YSYEKL. The CDR3 covers 12 residues. The CDR3 nucleotides are TGCGCCAGCAGCCAGAGGACTAGCGCGCAGTATTTT. The encoded protein is CASSQRTSAQYF.

This chain connects TRBV11-3 to TRBJ1-4; D might be TRBD1 (6 bases). There are 16 residues in the CDR3. The germline gives CDR1 SGHNT, CDR2 YENEEA. V was clipped by 1 base and J by 7 bases, with 16 bases between them. CDR3 bases: TGTGCCAGCAGCTTAGTGTGGCGGGGGCAGCCTGAAAAACTGTTTTTT. This codes for CASSLVWRGQPEKLFF.

This clonotype came up many times. DNA of the CDR3: TGTGCCAGCAGTTTCATATATCGGTCCACCGGGGAGCTGTTTTTT. This gives the protein CASSFIYRSTGELFF. The gene calls are TRBV27 and TRBJ2-2; D is unresolved. The CDR3 contains 15 residues. Trimming shortened V by 3 bases and J by 4 bases, and 12 bases separated the two germline ends. Germline CDR1 reads MNHEY; CDR2 reads SMNVEV (reference sequence).

This clonotype was seen at least ten times. The CDR3 protein is CAISEESSYNEQFF. In DNA, the CDR3 is TGTGCCATCAGTGAAGAGAGCTCCTACAATGAGCAGTTCTTC. The chain couples TRBV10-3 to TRBJ2-1; D is unresolved. Trimming took 3 bases from V and 0 from J, leaving 6 bases between them. CDR1 and CDR2 (germline): ENHRY, SYGVKD. CDR3 length: 14 residues.